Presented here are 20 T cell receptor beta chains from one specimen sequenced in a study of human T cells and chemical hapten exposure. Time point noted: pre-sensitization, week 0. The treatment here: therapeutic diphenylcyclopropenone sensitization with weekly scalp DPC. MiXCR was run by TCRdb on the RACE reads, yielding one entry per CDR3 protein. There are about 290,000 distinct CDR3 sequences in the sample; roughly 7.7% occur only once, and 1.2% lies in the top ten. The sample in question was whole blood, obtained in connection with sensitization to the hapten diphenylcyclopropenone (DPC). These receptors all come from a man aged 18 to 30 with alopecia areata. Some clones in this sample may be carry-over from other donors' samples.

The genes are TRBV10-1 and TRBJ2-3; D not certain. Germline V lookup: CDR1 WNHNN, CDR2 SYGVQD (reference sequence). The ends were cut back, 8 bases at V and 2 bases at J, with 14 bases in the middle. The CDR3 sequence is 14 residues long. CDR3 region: CASSNDPHTDTQYF. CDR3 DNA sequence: TGCGCCAGCTCTAATGACCCTCACACAGATACGCAGTATTTT.

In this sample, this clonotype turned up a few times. In nucleotides, the CDR3 is TGTGCCAGCAGCTTAGCGAACAGGCCCCTTGGGCACAATCAGCCCCAGCATTTT. Translating it yields CASSLANRPLGHNQPQHF. The chain couples TRBV7-9 to TRBJ1-5; TRBD1 is a possible D gene (5 bases). Trimming cost V 0 bases and J 3 bases, with 18 bases left between them. This CDR3 is 18 amino acids long. CDR1 and CDR2 (germline): SEHNR, FQNEAQ (reference sequence). Looking up the rest from reference TRBV7-9 and TRBJ1-5 gives the full variable domain: DTGVSQNPRHKITKRGQNVTFRCDPISEHNRLYWYRQTLGQGPEFLTYFQNEAQLEKSRLLSDRFSAERPKGSFSTLEIQRTEQGDSAMYLCASSLANRPLGHNQPQHFGDGTRLSIL.

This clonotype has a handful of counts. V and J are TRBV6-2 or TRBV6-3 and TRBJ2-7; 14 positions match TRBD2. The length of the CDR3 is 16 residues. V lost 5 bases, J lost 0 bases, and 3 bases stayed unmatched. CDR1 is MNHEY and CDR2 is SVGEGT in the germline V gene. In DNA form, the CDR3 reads TGTGCCAGCAGTGGGACTAGCGGGGGTCGCTCCTACGAGCAGTACGTC. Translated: CASSGTSGGRSYEQYV.

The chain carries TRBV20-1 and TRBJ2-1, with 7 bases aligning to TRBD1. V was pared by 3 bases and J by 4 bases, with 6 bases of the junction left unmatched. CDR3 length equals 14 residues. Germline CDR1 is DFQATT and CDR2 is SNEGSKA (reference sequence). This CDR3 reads CSASRGPNYNEQFF. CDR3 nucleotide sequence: TGCAGTGCTAGTAGGGGGCCGAATTACAATGAGCAGTTCTTC.

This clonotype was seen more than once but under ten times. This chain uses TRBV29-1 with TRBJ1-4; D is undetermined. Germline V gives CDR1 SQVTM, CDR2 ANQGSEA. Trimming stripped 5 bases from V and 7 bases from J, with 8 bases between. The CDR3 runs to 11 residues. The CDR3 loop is CSVRWGEKLFF. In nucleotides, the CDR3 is TGCAGCGTTAGGTGGGGTGAAAAACTGTTTTTT.

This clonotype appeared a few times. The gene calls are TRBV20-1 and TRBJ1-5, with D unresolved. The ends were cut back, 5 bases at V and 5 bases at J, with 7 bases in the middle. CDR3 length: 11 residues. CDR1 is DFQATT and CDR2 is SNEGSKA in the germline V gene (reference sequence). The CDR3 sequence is CSAGKDQPQHF. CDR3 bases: TGCAGTGCTGGAAAGGATCAGCCCCAGCATTTT.

The DNA for the CDR3 is TGCAGTGCTAGAGAAGGCGGACAGGAGACCTATGGCTACACCTTC. Protein sequence: CSAREGGQETYGYTF. The chain couples TRBV20-1 to TRBJ1-2, with 7 bases aligning to TRBD1. CDR1 is DFQATT and CDR2 is SNEGSKA in the germline V gene (reference sequence). This CDR3 has 15 amino acids. After removal of 0 bases from V and 4 bases from J, the junction contained 8 bases not matched to a gene.

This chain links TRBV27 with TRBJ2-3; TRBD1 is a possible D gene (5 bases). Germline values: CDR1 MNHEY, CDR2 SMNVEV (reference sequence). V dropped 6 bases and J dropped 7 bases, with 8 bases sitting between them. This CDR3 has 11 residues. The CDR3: CASSRQNTQYF. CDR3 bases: TGTGCCAGCAGCCGACAGAATACGCAGTATTTT.

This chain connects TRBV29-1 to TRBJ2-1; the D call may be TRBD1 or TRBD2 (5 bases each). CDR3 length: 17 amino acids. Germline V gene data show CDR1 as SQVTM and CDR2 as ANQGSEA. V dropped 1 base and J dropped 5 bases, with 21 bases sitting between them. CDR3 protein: CSVEAKLEGFADNEQFF. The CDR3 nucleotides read TGCAGCGTTGAAGCCAAGCTCGAGGGGTTTGCAGACAATGAGCAGTTCTTC.

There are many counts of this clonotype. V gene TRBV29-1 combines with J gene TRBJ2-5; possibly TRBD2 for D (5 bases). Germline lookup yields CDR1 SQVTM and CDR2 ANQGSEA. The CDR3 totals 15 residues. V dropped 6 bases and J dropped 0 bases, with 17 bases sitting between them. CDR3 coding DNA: TGCAGCGTCGACCCAGCGGCAAGCTACCAAGAGACCCAGTACTTC. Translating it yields CSVDPAASYQETQYF.

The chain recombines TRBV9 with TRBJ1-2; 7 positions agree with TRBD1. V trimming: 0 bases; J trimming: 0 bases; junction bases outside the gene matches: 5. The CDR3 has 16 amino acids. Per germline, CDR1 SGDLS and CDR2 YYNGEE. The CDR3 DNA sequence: TGTGCCAGCAGCGTAGCTTGGGGGACAGCTAACTATGGCTACACCTTC. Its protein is CASSVAWGTANYGYTF.

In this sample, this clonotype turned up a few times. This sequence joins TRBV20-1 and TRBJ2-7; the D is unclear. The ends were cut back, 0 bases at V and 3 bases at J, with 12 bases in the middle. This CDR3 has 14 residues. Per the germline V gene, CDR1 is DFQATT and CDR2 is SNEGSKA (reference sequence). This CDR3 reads CSARDTGRRYEQYF. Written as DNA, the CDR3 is TGCAGTGCTAGAGATACGGGTAGACGCTACGAGCAGTACTTC.

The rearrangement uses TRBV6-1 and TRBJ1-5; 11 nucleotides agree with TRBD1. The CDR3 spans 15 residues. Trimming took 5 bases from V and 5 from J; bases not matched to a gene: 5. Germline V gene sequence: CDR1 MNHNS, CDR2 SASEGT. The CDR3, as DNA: TGTGCCAGCAGTAAGGACAGGGGGCTGGATCAGCCCCAGCATTTT. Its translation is CASSKDRGLDQPQHF.

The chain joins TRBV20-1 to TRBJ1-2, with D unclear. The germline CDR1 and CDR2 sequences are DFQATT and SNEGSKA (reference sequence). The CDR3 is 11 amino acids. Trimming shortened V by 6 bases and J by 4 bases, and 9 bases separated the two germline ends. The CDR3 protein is CSASKSYGYTF. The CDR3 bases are TGCAGTGCCAGCAAGTCCTATGGCTACACCTTC.

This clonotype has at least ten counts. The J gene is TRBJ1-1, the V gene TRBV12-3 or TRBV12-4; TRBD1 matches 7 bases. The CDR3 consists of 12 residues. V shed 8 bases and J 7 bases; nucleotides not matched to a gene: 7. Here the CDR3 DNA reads TGTGCCAGCGCCACAGGACAGGATGAAGCTTTCTTT. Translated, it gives CASATGQDEAFF.

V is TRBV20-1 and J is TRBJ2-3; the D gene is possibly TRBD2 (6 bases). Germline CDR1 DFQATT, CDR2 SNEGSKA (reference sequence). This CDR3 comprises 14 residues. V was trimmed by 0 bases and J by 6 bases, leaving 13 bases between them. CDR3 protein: CSARERRGRDTQYF. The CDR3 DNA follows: TGCAGTGCTAGAGAGAGGCGGGGCCGGGATACGCAGTATTTT.

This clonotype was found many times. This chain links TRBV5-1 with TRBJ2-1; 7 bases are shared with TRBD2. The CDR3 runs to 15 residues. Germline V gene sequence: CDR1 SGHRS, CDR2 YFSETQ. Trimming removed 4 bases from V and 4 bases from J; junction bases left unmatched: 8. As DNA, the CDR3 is TGCGCCAGCAGCGCGGGACTAACCTTTTACAATGAGCAGTTCTTC. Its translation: CASSAGLTFYNEQFF.

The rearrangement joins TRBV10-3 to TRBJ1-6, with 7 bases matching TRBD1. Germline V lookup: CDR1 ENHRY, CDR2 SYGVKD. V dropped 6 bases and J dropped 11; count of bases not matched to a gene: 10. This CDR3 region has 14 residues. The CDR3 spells CAIRGDRANTPLHF. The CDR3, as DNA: TGTGCCATCAGAGGGGACAGAGCCAATACACCCCTCCACTTT.

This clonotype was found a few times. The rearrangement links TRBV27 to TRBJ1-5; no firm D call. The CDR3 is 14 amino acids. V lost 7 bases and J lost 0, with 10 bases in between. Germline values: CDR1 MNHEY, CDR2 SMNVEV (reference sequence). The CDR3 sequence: CASKTGLSNQPQHF. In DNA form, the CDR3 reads TGTGCCAGCAAAACTGGGCTTAGCAATCAGCCCCAGCATTTT.

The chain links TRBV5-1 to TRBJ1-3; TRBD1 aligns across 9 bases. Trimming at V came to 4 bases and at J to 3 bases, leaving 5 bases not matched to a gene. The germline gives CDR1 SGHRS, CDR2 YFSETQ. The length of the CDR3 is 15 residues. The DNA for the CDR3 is TGCGCCAGCAGCGGGGACAGGGCGGATGGAAACACCATATATTTT. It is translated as CASSGDRADGNTIYF.